This entry is about one T cell receptor (beta chain). The antigen remains undetermined. V gave up 5 bases and J gave up 6 bases, with 11 bases separating them. CDR3 length: 13 residues. Looked up from germline, CDR1 is MNHNS and CDR2 is SASEGT. Sequencing of cultured CD4+ T cell DNA used the Oncomine TCR Beta short-read assay. TCRdb fed the PCR reads into MiXCR, producing one record per CDR3 protein. The sample lists thousands of distinct CDR3 sequences, roughly a fifth seen once, with roughly 20% in the top ten. This sample was taken from a study of vaccination and CD4 T cells after COVID-19. Findings and limits, study-wide: Within the convalescent patients, spike mono-reactivity was found in 304 of 307 vaccine-specific clones.

This sample's treatment: roughly 11-day PBMC culture with coronavirus spike peptide pools or control peptides (ViraFEST assay). V gene TRBV6-1 combines with J gene TRBJ1-5; D remains ambiguous. The receptor's source is a human donor who had recovered from COVID-19. Specimen: CD4+ T cells from blood, cultured in vitro. The CDR3, as DNA: TGTGCCAGCAGTCCGGGTATCAGTCAGCCCCAGCATTTT. Translating it yields CASSPGISQPQHF.